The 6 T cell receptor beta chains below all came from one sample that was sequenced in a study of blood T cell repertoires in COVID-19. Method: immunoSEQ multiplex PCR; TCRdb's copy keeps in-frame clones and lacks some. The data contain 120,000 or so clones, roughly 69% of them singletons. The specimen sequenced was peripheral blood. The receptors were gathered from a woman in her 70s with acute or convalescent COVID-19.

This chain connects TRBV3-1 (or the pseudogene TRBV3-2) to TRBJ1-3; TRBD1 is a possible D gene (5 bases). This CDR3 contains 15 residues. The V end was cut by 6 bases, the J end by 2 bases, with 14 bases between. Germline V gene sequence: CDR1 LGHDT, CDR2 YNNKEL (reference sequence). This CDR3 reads CASSSTGRPGNTIYF. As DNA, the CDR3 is TGTGCCAGCAGTTCCACAGGCCGCCCTGGAAACACCATATATTTT.

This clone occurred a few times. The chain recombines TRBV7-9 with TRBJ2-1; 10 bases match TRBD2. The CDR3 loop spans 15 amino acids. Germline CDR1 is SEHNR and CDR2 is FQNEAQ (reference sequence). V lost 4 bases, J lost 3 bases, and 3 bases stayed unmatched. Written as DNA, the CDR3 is TGTGCCAGCAGCTCTAGCGGGGGCTTCTACAATGAGCAGTTCTTC. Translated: CASSSSGGFYNEQFF.

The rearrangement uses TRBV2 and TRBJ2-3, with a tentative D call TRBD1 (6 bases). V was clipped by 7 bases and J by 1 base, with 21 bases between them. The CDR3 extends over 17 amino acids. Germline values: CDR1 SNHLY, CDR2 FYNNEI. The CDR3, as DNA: TGTGCCAGCACATCGGGTGGGGGCGGTTGGGGCACAGATACGCAGTATTTT. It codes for CASTSGGGGWGTDTQYF.

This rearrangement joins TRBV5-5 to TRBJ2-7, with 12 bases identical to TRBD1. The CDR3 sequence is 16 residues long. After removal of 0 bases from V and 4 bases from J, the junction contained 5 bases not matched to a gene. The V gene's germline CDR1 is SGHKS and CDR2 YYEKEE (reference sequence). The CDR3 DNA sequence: TGTGCCAGCAGCTTGGCCCTGGGACAGGGGGCTTACGAGCAGTACTTC. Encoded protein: CASSLALGQGAYEQYF.

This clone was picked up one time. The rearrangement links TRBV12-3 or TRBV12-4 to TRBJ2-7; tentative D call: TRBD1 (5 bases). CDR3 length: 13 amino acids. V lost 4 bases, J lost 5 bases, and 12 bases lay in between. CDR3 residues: CASSSPGAHEQYF. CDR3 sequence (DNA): TGTGCCAGCAGTTCTCCTGGGGCCCACGAGCAGTACTTC.

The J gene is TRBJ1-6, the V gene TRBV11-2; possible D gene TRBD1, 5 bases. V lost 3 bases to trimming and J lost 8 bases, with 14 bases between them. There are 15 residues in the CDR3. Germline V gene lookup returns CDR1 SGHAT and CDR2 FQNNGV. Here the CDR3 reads CASSFSAGPDSPLHF. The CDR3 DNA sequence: TGTGCCAGCAGCTTCTCCGCAGGGCCGGATTCACCCCTCCACTTT.